A single TCR beta chain is shown here with its context. Its antigen is unknown. This CDR3 is built from 14 residues. The germline V gene has CDR1 SGHTA and CDR2 FQGNSA. Trimming pared 6 bases from V and 0 bases from J, leaving 8 bases between. The data were taken from a study of cytomegalovirus exposure and HLA in healthy donors. General study points: An ancestry cluster, one associated with Asian ancestry, reportedly showed fewer N-insertions than the approximately 670-donor mean in a later analysis.

Use of 60 Vbeta and 13 Jbeta primers characterized the PCR. Sequencing was performed with immunoSEQ multiplex PCR; in TCRdb, only in-frame clones are kept and a portion is missing. The table lists 99,000 or so clones, around 85% of them singletons. The J gene is TRBJ2-2, the V gene TRBV7-2, with D possibly matching TRBD2 (5 bases). Input material: PBMCs. The receptor was derived from a man aged 25-45 years in good health and CMV-seropositive. The CDR3 DNA follows: TGTGCCAGCAGGAGGGCCCCGAACACCGGGGAGCTGTTTTTT. It yields the protein CASRRAPNTGELFF.